A single sample gave rise to the 21 T cell receptor beta chains below, sequenced in a study of cytomegalovirus exposure and HLA in healthy donors. The PCR was carried out with 60 Vbeta primers and 13 Jbeta primers. The table came from immunoSEQ multiplex PCR; TCRdb's copy has only in-frame clones and leaves some out. The data show 150,000 to 190,000 clones, 70% to 90% seen once. Sequenced material: PBMCs. These receptors originate from a woman between 18 and 29 years old in good health and CMV-seronegative.

In this sample, this clone turned up many times. The J gene is TRBJ1-5, the V gene TRBV6-1; no definite D call. In germline, CDR1 is MNHNS, CDR2 SASEGT. The CDR3 has 14 amino acids. V was pared by 0 bases and J by 4 bases, with 7 bases between. The CDR3 nucleotides read TGTGCCAGCAGTGAAGCGGCGGAGAATCAGCCCCAGCATTTT. Amino acids: CASSEAAENQPQHF.

The V and J genes are TRBV2 and TRBJ1-6, with unresolved D. This CDR3 region has 14 residues. The germline V gene encodes CDR1 SNHLY and CDR2 FYNNEI. Trimming took 10 bases from V and 8 from J, leaving 18 bases between them. The CDR3 spells CATGVGVDHSPLHF. CDR3 nucleotide sequence: TGTGCCACCGGGGTCGGGGTGGATCATTCACCCCTCCACTTT.

The rearrangement links TRBV27 to TRBJ2-1, with TRBD2 identical over 11 bases. The V gene's germline CDR1 is MNHEY and CDR2 SMNVEV (reference sequence). Trimming cost V 5 bases and J 0 bases; bases outside gene matches: 12. The CDR3 sequence is 19 residues long. This chain's CDR3 is CASSTTSGGMLSSYNEQFF. The CDR3 DNA is TGTGCCAGCAGTACCACTAGCGGGGGAATGCTTAGCTCCTACAATGAGCAGTTCTTC.

This chain links TRBV25-1 with TRBJ2-5; TRBD1 matches at 9 bases. The CDR3 has 16 residues. Looked up from germline, CDR1 is MGHDK and CDR2 is SYGVNS. The junction had 9 bases not matched to a gene; V was cut back by 2 bases and J by 5 bases. The DNA of the CDR3 is TGTGCCAGCAGTGAAGGGGGGACAGGGAACCGGGAGACCCAGTACTTC. Translation: CASSEGGTGNRETQYF.

The gene calls are TRBV10-3 and TRBJ1-2, with 7 nucleotides matching TRBD1. The trim removed 3 bases at V and 1 base at J, leaving 8 bases unmatched. The CDR3 covers 16 residues. Germline CDR1 is ENHRY and CDR2 is SYGVKD. The CDR3 spells CAISEIQGTVNYGYTF. For the CDR3, the DNA is TGTGCCATCAGTGAAATACAGGGGACGGTTAACTATGGCTACACCTTC.

CDR3 bases: TGTGCCAGCAGCGCCACTAGCGCCGGGACCTACGAGCAGTACTTC. Translated, it gives CASSATSAGTYEQYF. The rearrangement links TRBV9 to TRBJ2-7; 7 bases map to TRBD2. This CDR3 region has 15 residues. Trimming at V came to 3 bases and at J to 2 bases, leaving 8 bases not matched to a gene. Germline V gene lookup returns CDR1 SGDLS and CDR2 YYNGEE.

The CDR3 DNA reads TGTGCCAGCAGGCCCAGGGGGCGGGAGGGCCGCTTATACAATGAGCAGTTCTTC. Protein: CASRPRGREGRLYNEQFF. The genes are TRBV28 and TRBJ2-1; D possibly corresponds to TRBD2 (9 bases). Germline CDR1 and CDR2: MDHEN and SYDVKM. The CDR3 is 18 residues long. Trimming shortened V by 6 bases and J by 4 bases, and 25 bases separated the two germline ends.

CDR3 coding DNA: TGTGCCAGCAGCCCCCCCTGGCAGACTAATCAGCCCCAGCATTTT. Translation: CASSPPWQTNQPQHF. The rearrangement links TRBV21-1 to TRBJ1-5. TRBV21-1 is a recognized pseudogene. The CDR3 is 15 residues long.

A word on this clone: No conserved phenylalanine or tryptophan ends this CDR3, so it is likely a read error. V is TRBV11-1 and J is TRBJ1-1; D call uncertain. Germline V lookup: CDR1 SGHAT, CDR2 FQDESV (reference sequence). This CDR3 is 14 amino acids long. The ends were cut back, 4 bases at V and 1 base at J, with 10 bases in the middle. CDR3 sequence reads: CASSSRPGNTEAFS. The CDR3 coding sequence is TGTGCCAGCAGCTCACGGCCGGGGAACACTGAAGCTTTCTCT.

The V call is TRBV19, the J call TRBJ1-5; 10 nucleotides line up with TRBD1. The CDR3 is made up of 17 amino acids. Per the germline V gene, CDR1 is LNHDA and CDR2 is SQIVND (reference sequence). Trimming removed 6 bases from V and 6 bases from J; junction bases left unmatched: 14. CDR3 nucleotide sequence: TGTGCCAGTAGCACGGGACAGGGGACGCCCCGGGGTCAGCCCCAGCATTTT. Protein sequence: CASSTGQGTPRGQPQHF.

The V call is TRBV28, the J call TRBJ2-1; tentatively, D is TRBD2 (5 bases). CDR3 length: 13 amino acids. CDR1 and CDR2 from the germline V gene are MDHEN and SYDVKM. Trimming took 6 bases from V and 4 from J, leaving 10 bases between them. The CDR3 DNA sequence: TGTGCCAGCAGAACGGGAACTTACAATGAGCAGTTCTTC. Encoded protein: CASRTGTYNEQFF.

The V and J genes are TRBV5-4 and TRBJ2-3, with TRBD2 matching over 7 bases. Looked up from germline, CDR1 is SGHNT and CDR2 is YYREEE (reference sequence). Trimming removed 2 bases from V and 1 base from J; junction bases left unmatched: 4. This CDR3 spans 15 amino acids. The CDR3 region is CASSFGGIGTDTQYF. In DNA, the CDR3 is TGTGCCAGCAGCTTCGGGGGGATCGGCACAGATACGCAGTATTTT.

The rearrangement uses TRBV27 and TRBJ2-1; TRBD2 matches 14 bases. The CDR3 runs 18 residues. Germline V gene data show CDR1 as MNHEY and CDR2 as SMNVEV (reference sequence). Trimming cost V 5 bases and J 4 bases; bases outside gene matches: 10. The CDR3 reads CASSLSRTSGGWYNEQFF. In DNA form, the CDR3 reads TGTGCCAGCAGTCTGTCTCGGACTAGCGGGGGGTGGTACAATGAGCAGTTCTTC.

V is TRBV5-1 and J is TRBJ1-6; D ambiguous. CDR3 length equals 15 residues. CDR1 and CDR2 (germline): SGHRS, YFSETQ. Trimming shortened V by 0 bases and J by 0 bases, and 4 bases separated the two germline ends. The CDR3 loop reads CASSLGGSYNSPLHF. CDR3 in DNA: TGCGCCAGCAGCTTGGGCGGCTCCTATAATTCACCCCTCCACTTT.

This clone appeared a single time. The chain is built from TRBV5-1 and TRBJ1-2; TRBD1 agrees at 7 bases. There are 13 residues in the CDR3. The V gene end was trimmed by 5 bases and the J gene end by 2 bases; junction bases not matched to a gene: 3. Germline assignment: CDR1 SGHRS and CDR2 YFSETQ. This CDR3 reads CASRPTGNYGYTF. The CDR3 DNA is TGCGCCAGCAGACCGACAGGGAACTATGGCTACACCTTC.

The CDR3 is CASSDAGAVVKFF. In nucleotides, the CDR3 is TGTGCCAGCAGTGATGCTGGGGCAGTCGTAAAGTTCTTC. The chain is built from TRBV6-4 and TRBJ2-1, with D maybe TRBD1 (5 bases). Germline V gene sequence: CDR1 MRHNA, CDR2 SNTAGT. Between the trimmed V and J ends, which lost 3 bases and 14 bases, there was a span of 17 bases. The CDR3 covers 13 residues.

The chain combines TRBV30 with TRBJ2-6; possible D gene TRBD1, 6 bases. Trimming shortened V by 0 bases and J by 2 bases, and 8 bases separated the two germline ends. Germline loops: CDR1 GTSNPN, CDR2 SVGIG (reference sequence). The CDR3 contains 15 residues. The CDR3, as DNA: TGTGCCTGGAGTGTACAGGGAGCTGGGGCCAACGTCCTGACTTTC. Its translation: CAWSVQGAGANVLTF.

V gene TRBV28 combines with J gene TRBJ1-4; TRBD1 agrees at 9 bases. CDR1 and CDR2 from the germline V gene are MDHEN and SYDVKM. V lost 3 bases, J lost 2 bases, and 4 bases stayed unmatched. This CDR3 has 16 residues. CDR3 residues: CASSFLGTGTNEKLFF. In DNA form, the CDR3 reads TGTGCCAGCAGTTTTTTGGGGACAGGGACTAATGAAAAACTGTTTTTT. The complete variable domain, with remaining parts taken from reference TRBV28 and TRBJ1-4, reads DVKVTQSSRYLVKRTGEKVFLECVQDMDHENMFWYRQDPGLGLRLIYFSYDVKMKEKGDIPEGYSVSREKKERFSLILESASTNQTSMYLCASSFLGTGTNEKLFFGSGTQLSVL.

The chain joins TRBV13 to TRBJ2-2, with 8 bases identical to TRBD2. CDR1 is PRHDT and CDR2 is FYEKMQ in the germline V gene (reference sequence). This CDR3 is built from 17 residues. J lost 6 bases, V lost 5 bases, and 14 bases had no gene match. The CDR3 region is CASSPEGTRGRAGELFF. CDR3 nucleotides: TGTGCCAGCAGCCCGGAGGGGACTAGGGGTCGTGCCGGGGAGCTGTTTTTT.

The rearrangement links TRBV7-2 to TRBJ1-4; possible D gene TRBD1, 5 bases. The germline V gene has CDR1 SGHTA and CDR2 FQGNSA. The CDR3 loop spans 13 amino acids. V was trimmed by 5 bases and J by 8 bases, leaving 12 bases between them. The CDR3 DNA sequence: TGTGCCAGCAGCCTCGGGGGTGGGGAAAAACTGTTTTTT. As protein: CASSLGGGEKLFF.

This chain uses TRBV7-9 with TRBJ2-1; 12 bases line up with TRBD2. Germline CDR1 reads SEHNR; CDR2 reads FQNEAQ (reference sequence). V gave up 5 bases and J gave up 3 bases; unmatched junction bases: 8. CDR3 length: 17 residues. Here the CDR3 DNA reads TGTGCCAGCAGCGGCCGACTAGCGGGAGACCGCTACAATGAGCAGTTCTTC. Translating it yields CASSGRLAGDRYNEQFF.